The present T cell receptor beta chain was sequenced within a study of PD-L1 blockade in urothelial cancer. Study-level background: The study started patients on atezolizumab around 2014, giving 1,200 mg intravenously every 3 weeks. Blood was tested 3 weeks (second dose) and 6 weeks into treatment.

TCRdb's table, derived via immunoSEQ multiplex PCR, lists solely in-frame clones and lacks some. The table lists over 35,000 clones, roughly 80% of them singletons, with roughly 15% in the top ten. Per germline, CDR1 SGHNT and CDR2 YENEEA. V lost 4 bases and J lost 3, with 3 bases in between. This CDR3 comprises 12 residues. Time point denoted: pretreatment peripheral blood. The specimen was PBMCs, collected around atezolizumab (anti-PD-L1) treatment. The TCR sequence derives from a man older than 75 with urothelial cancer. The rearrangement links TRBV11-3 to TRBJ2-2, with D unclear. The CDR3 loop is CASSSDTGELFF. The CDR3 DNA reads as TGTGCCAGCAGCTCCGACACCGGGGAGCTGTTTTTT.